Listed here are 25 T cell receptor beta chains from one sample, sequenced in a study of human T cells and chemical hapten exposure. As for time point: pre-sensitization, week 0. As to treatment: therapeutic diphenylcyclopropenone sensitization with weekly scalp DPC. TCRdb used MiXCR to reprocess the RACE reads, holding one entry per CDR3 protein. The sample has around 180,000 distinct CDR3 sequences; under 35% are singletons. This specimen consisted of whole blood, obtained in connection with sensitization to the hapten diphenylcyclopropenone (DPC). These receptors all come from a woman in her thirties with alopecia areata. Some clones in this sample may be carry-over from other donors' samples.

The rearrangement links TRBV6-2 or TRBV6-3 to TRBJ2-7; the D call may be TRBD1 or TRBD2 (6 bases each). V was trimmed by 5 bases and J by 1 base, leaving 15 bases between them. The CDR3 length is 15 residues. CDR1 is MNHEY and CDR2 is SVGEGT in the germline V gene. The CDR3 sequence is CASSKMGGFSYEQYF. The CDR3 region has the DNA TGTGCCAGCAGTAAAATGGGGGGCTTTTCCTACGAGCAGTACTTC.

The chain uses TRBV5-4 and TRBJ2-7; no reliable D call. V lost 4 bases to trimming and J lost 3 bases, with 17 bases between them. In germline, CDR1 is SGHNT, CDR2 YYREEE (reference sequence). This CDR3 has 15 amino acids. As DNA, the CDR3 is TGTGCCAGCAGCGTGGGAATTAGCCAAAACTACGAGCAGTACTTC. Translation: CASSVGISQNYEQYF. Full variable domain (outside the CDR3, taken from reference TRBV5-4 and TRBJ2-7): ETGVTQSPTHLIKTRGQQVTLRCSSQSGHNTVSWYQQALGQGPQFIFQYYREEENGRGNFPPRFSGLQFPNYSSELNVNALELDDSALYLCASSVGISQNYEQYFGPGTRLTVT.

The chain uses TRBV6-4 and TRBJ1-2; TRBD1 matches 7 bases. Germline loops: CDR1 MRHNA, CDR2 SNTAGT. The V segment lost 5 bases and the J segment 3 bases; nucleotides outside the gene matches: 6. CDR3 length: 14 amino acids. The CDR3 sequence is CASSPTGSDYGYTF. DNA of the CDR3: TGTGCCAGCAGTCCGACAGGGTCGGACTATGGCTACACCTTC.

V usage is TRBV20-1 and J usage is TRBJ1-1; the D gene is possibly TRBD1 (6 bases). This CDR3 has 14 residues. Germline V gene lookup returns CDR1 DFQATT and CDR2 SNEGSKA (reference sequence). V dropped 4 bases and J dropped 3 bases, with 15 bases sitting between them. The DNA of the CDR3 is TGCAGTGCTAATGACCCAGGGGAGGACACTGAAGCTTTCTTT. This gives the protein CSANDPGEDTEAFF.

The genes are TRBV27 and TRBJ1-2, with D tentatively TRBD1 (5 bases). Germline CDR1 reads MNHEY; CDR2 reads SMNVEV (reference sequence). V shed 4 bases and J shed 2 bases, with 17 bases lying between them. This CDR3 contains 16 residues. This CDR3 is CASSSYGRGENYGYTF. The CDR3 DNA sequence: TGTGCCAGCAGTTCCTACGGACGGGGGGAGAACTATGGCTACACCTTC.

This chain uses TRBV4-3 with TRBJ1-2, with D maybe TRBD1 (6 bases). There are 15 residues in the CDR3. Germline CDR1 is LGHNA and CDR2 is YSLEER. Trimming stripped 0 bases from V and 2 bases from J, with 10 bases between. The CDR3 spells CASSQDSGTNYGYTF. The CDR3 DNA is TGCGCCAGCAGCCAAGATTCCGGGACAAACTATGGCTACACCTTC.

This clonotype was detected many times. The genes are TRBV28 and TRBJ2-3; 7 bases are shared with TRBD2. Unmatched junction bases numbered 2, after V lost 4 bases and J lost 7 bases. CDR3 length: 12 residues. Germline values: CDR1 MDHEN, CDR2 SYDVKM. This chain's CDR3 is CASSSAGHTQYF. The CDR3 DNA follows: TGTGCCAGCAGTTCAGCGGGACATACGCAGTATTTT.

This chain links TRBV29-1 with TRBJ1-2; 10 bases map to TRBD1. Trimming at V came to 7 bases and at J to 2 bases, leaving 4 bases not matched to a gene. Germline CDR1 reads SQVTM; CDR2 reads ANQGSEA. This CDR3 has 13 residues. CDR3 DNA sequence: TGCAGCGCAGGGACAGGGGAAAACTATGGCTACACCTTC. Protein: CSAGTGENYGYTF.

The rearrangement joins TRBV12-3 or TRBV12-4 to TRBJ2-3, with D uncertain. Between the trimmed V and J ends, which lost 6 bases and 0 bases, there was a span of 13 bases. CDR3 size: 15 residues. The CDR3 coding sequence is TGTGCCAGCAGGGGCCTTTCGTTAAGCACAGATACGCAGTATTTT. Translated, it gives CASRGLSLSTDTQYF.

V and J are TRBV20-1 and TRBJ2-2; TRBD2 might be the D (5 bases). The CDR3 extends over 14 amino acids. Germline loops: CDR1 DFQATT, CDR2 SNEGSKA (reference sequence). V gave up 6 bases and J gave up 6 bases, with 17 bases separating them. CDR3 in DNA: TGCAGTGCGACTAAGCGGTCCAACGCCGGGGAGCTGTTTTTT. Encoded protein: CSATKRSNAGELFF.

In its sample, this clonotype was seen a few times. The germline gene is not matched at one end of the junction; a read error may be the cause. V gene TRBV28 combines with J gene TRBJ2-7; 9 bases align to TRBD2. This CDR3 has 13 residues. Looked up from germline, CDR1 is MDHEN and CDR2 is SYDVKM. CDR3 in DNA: TGTGCCAGCAGTTCCCCGGGACTAGCTCGACATCACTTC. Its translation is CASSSPGLARHHF.

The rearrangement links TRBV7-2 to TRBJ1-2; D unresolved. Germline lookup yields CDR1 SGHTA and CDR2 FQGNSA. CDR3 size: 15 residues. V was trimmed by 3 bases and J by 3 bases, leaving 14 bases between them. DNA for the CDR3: TGTGCCAGCAGCTTTGCCTTAGGAGAGTACTATGGCTACACCTTC. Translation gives CASSFALGEYYGYTF.

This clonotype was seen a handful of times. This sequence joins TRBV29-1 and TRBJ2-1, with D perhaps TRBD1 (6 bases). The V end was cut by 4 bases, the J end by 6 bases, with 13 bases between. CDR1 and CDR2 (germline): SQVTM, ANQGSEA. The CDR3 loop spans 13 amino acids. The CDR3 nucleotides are TGCAGCGTTGCCGGGGCAGGGGTCAATGAGCAGTTCTTC. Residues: CSVAGAGVNEQFF.

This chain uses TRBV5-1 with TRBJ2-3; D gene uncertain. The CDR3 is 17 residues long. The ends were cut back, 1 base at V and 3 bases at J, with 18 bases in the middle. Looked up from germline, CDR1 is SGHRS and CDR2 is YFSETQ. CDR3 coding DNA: TGCGCCAGCAGCTTGAAGGTTGGAGAAGGAAGAACAGATACGCAGTATTTT. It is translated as CASSLKVGEGRTDTQYF.

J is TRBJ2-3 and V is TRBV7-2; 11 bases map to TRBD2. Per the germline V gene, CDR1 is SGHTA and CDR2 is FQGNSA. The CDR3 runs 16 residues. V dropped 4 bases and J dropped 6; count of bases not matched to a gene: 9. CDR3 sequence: CASSSRLAGPRDTQYF. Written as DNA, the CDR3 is TGTGCCAGCAGCTCGAGACTAGCGGGGCCCAGGGATACGCAGTATTTT. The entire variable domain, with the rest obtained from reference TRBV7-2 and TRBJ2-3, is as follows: GAGVSQSPSNKVTEKGKDVELRCDPISGHTALYWYRQSLGQGLEFLIYFQGNSAPDKSGLPSDRFSAERTGGSVSTLTIQRTQQEDSAVYLCASSSRLAGPRDTQYFGPGTRLTVL.

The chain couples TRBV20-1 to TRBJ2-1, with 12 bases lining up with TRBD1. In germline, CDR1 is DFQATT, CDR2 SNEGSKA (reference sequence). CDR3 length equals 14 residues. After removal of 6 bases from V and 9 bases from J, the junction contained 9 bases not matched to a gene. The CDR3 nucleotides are TGCAGTGCCCCCCGGGACAGGGGGCTCGGTGAGCAGTTCTTC. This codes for CSAPRDRGLGEQFF.

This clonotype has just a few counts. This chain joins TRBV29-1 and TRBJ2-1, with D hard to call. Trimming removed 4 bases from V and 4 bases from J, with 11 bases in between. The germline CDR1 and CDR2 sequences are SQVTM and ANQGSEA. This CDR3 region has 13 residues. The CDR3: CSVAVAAYNEQFF. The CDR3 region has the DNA TGCAGCGTTGCGGTAGCCGCGTACAATGAGCAGTTCTTC.

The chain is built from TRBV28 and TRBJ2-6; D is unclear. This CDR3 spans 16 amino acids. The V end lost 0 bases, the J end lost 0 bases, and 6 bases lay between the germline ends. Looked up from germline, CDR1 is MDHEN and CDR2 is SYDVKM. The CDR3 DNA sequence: TGTGCCAGCAGTTTATGGTCCGGCTCTGGGGCCAACGTCCTGACTTTC. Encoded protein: CASSLWSGSGANVLTF.

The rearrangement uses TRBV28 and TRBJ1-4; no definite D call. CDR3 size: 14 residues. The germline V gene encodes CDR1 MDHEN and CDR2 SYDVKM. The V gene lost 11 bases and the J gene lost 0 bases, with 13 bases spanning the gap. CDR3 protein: CAAASVATNEKLFF. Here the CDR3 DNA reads TGTGCCGCTGCTTCGGTGGCAACTAATGAAAAACTGTTTTTT.

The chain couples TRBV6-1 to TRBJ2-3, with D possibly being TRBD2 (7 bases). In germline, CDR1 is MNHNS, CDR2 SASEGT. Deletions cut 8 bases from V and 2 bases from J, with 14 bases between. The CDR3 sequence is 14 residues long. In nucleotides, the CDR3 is TGTGCCAGCCAGGGGAGCGGGACCACAGATACGCAGTATTTT. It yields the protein CASQGSGTTDTQYF.

Here the CDR3 reads CASSLVLQVPLFF. DNA of the CDR3: TGTGCCAGCAGCTTGGTATTACAGGTCCCCCTGTTTTTT. The J gene is TRBJ1-4, the V gene TRBV5-5; tentatively, D is TRBD1 (5 bases). The ends were cut back, 0 bases at V and 14 bases at J, with 14 bases in the middle. There are 13 residues in the CDR3. Germline V gene sequence: CDR1 SGHKS, CDR2 YYEKEE (reference sequence).

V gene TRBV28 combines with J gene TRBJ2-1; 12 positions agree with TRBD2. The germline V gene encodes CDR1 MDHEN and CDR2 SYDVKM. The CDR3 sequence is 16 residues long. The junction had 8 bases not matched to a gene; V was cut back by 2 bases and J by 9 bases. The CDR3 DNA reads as TGTGCCAGCAGTTTAGCCGCTAGCGGGGGGGCGGGTGAGCAGTTCTTC. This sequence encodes CASSLAASGGAGEQFF.

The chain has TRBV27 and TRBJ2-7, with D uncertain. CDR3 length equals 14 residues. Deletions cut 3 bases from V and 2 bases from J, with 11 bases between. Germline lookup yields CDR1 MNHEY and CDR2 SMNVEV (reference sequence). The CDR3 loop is CASSLSSSPYEQYF. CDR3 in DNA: TGTGCCAGCAGTTTGTCTAGTTCTCCCTACGAGCAGTACTTC.

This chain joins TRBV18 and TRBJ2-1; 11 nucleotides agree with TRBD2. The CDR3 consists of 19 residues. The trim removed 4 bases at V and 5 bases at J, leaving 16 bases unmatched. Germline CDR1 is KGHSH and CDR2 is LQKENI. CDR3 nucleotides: TGTGCCAGCTCACGAGCGGCGGTAGCGGGAGGGCTCACCAACAATGAGCAGTTCTTC. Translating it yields CASSRAAVAGGLTNNEQFF. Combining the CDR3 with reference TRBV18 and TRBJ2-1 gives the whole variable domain NAGVMQNPRHLVRRRGQEARLRCSPMKGHSHVYWYRQLPEEGLKFMVYLQKENIIDESGMPKERFSAEFPKEGPSILRIQQVVRGDSAAYFCASSRAAVAGGLTNNEQFFGPGTRLTVL.

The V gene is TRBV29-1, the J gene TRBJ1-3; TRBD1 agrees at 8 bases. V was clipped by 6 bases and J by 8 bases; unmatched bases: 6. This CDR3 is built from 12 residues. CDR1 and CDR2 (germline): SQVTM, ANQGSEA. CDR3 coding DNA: TGCAGCGTCGGACAGGGAAGGGACACCATATATTTT. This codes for CSVGQGRDTIYF. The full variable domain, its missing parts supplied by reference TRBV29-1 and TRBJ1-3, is SAVISQKPSRDICQRGTSLTIQCQVDSQVTMMFWYRQQPGQSLTLIATANQGSEATYESGFVIDKFPISRPNLTFSTLTVSNMSPEDSSIYLCSVGQGRDTIYFGEGSWLTVV.